Listed below are T cell receptor beta chains from one sample, sequenced in a study of blood T cell repertoires in COVID-19. Profiling relied on immunoSEQ multiplex PCR, and the TCRdb table lists in-frame clones only, not all of them. Of about 140,000 clones listed, around 88% were seen once; the top ten hold around 4.6%. The sequenced material came from peripheral blood. The receptors come from a human donor in a cohort sampled during active COVID-19. Both conserved end residues are part of each CDR3. Each record gives: J gene, D gene, V gene, clone size, CDR3 DNA, CDR3 protein. D genes are given only for firm matches. Where a row states a size, it is once, few, many or the class of an expanded clone; other rows omit it.

j_gene: TRBJ1-6; d_gene: -; v_gene: TRBV7-2; abundance: -; CDR3nt: TGTGCCAGCAGCCCCTGGGAGGGTTCCAATTCACCCCTCCACTTT; CDR3aa: CASSPWEGSNSPLHF
j_gene: TRBJ2-7; d_gene: TRBD2; v_gene: TRBV5-4; abundance: -; CDR3nt: TGTGCCAGCAGCCTTGGACTAGCGGGAGCCCCGTACGAGCAGTACTTC; CDR3aa: CASSLGLAGAPYEQYF
j_gene: TRBJ2-7; d_gene: -; v_gene: TRBV21-1; abundance: -; CDR3nt: TGTGCCAGCAGCAAAATTTGGACAGGGGACTACGAGCAGTACTTC; CDR3aa: CASSKIWTGDYEQYF
j_gene: TRBJ2-1; d_gene: TRBD1; v_gene: TRBV12-3/TRBV12-4; abundance: -; CDR3nt: TGTGCCAGCAGCAGGGGGTATTACAATGAGCAGTTCTTC; CDR3aa: CASSRGYYNEQFF
j_gene: TRBJ2-7; d_gene: TRBD2; v_gene: TRBV6-5; abundance: -; CDR3nt: TGTGCCAGCAGTACTAGCGGATACGAGCAGTACTTC; CDR3aa: CASSTSGYEQYF
j_gene: TRBJ2-7; d_gene: TRBD1; v_gene: TRBV6-2/TRBV6-3; abundance: -; CDR3nt: TGTGCCAGCAGCCGGACAGGGCAAGCCTACGAGCAGTACTTC; CDR3aa: CASSRTGQAYEQYF
j_gene: TRBJ1-4; d_gene: -; v_gene: TRBV28; abundance: -; CDR3nt: TGTGCCAGCAGTTCAACCCCGGACAGAGATGAAAAACTGTTTTTT; CDR3aa: CASSSTPDRDEKLFF
j_gene: TRBJ2-2; d_gene: TRBD1; v_gene: TRBV24-1; abundance: -; CDR3nt: TGTGCCACCAGTGACGGACAGGGGGGCCCAACCGGGGAGCTGTTTTTT; CDR3aa: CATSDGQGGPTGELFF
j_gene: TRBJ1-1; d_gene: -; v_gene: TRBV7-2; abundance: -; CDR3nt: TGTGCCAGCAGCTTAGGGGCAGGGGCCTTTGAAGCTTTCTTT; CDR3aa: CASSLGAGAFEAFF
j_gene: TRBJ2-1; d_gene: TRBD2; v_gene: TRBV3-1/TRBV3-2; abundance: -; CDR3nt: TGTGCCAGCCAACTAGCGGGAGGGCGGAATGAGCAGTTCTTC; CDR3aa: CASQLAGGRNEQFF
j_gene: TRBJ2-2; d_gene: -; v_gene: TRBV7-9; abundance: -; CDR3nt: TGTGCCAGCAGCTGGGACCGGGGACACGGGGAGCTGTTTTTT; CDR3aa: CASSWDRGHGELFF
j_gene: TRBJ1-2; d_gene: TRBD1; v_gene: TRBV5-1; abundance: -; CDR3nt: TGCGCCAGCAGCAGGGGACAGGGGGCCACTAACTATGGCTACACCTTC; CDR3aa: CASSRGQGATNYGYTF
j_gene: TRBJ1-1; d_gene: -; v_gene: TRBV6-2/TRBV6-3; abundance: -; CDR3nt: TGTGCCAGCAGTTACTTTCCAGGGGTATACACTGAAGCTTTCTTT; CDR3aa: CASSYFPGVYTEAFF
j_gene: TRBJ2-3; d_gene: -; v_gene: TRBV28; abundance: -; CDR3nt: TGTGCCAGCAGTTTTCATTATACGCAGTATTTT; CDR3aa: CASSFHYTQYF
j_gene: TRBJ2-1; d_gene: TRBD1; v_gene: TRBV7-9; abundance: -; CDR3nt: TGTGCCAGCAGCCGGGTTTCCGGGACAGGGAATTACAATGAGCAGTTCTTC; CDR3aa: CASSRVSGTGNYNEQFF
j_gene: TRBJ2-7; d_gene: -; v_gene: TRBV30; abundance: -; CDR3nt: TGTGCCTGGAGTCCCGGCCGGGGTGGAACCTACGAGCAGTACTTC; CDR3aa: CAWSPGRGGTYEQYF
j_gene: TRBJ1-1; d_gene: -; v_gene: TRBV3-1/TRBV3-2; abundance: few; CDR3nt: TGTGCCAGCAGCCTAGGGGTCGGCACTGAAGCTTTCTTT; CDR3aa: CASSLGVGTEAFF
j_gene: TRBJ2-1; d_gene: -; v_gene: TRBV7-9; abundance: once; CDR3nt: TGTGCCAGCAGCGGGTGGAGCTCCTACAATGAGCAGTTCTTC; CDR3aa: CASSGWSSYNEQFF
j_gene: TRBJ2-7; d_gene: TRBD1; v_gene: TRBV28; abundance: -; CDR3nt: TGTGCCAGCAGGGGACAGGGCGGCTTCTACGAGCAGTACTTC; CDR3aa: CASRGQGGFYEQYF
j_gene: TRBJ2-7; d_gene: TRBD2; v_gene: TRBV28; abundance: -; CDR3nt: TGTGCCAGCAGTTTCGGGGGGGGCTCCTACGAGCAGTACTTC; CDR3aa: CASSFGGGSYEQYF
j_gene: TRBJ1-5; d_gene: -; v_gene: TRBV28; abundance: -; CDR3nt: TGTGCCAGCAGTTCAGGGTATCAGCCCCAGCATTTT; CDR3aa: CASSSGYQPQHF
j_gene: TRBJ1-6; d_gene: -; v_gene: TRBV5-1; abundance: -; CDR3nt: TGCGCCAGCAGCCTAGACAGGATTGGACCTTCACCCCTCCACTTT; CDR3aa: CASSLDRIGPSPLHF
j_gene: TRBJ2-7; d_gene: -; v_gene: TRBV30; abundance: few; CDR3nt: TGTGCCTGGAGCCCCTGGCAGGGCTACGAGCAGTACTTC; CDR3aa: CAWSPWQGYEQYF
j_gene: TRBJ2-3; d_gene: -; v_gene: TRBV24-1; abundance: -; CDR3nt: TGTGCCACCGGTGCAGGGGTATCTAGCACAGATACGCAGTATTTT; CDR3aa: CATGAGVSSTDTQYF
j_gene: TRBJ2-2; d_gene: TRBD2; v_gene: TRBV6-5; abundance: -; CDR3nt: TGTGCCAGCAGTTACTTGCCTAGCGGGGTCGGGGAGCTGTTTTTT; CDR3aa: CASSYLPSGVGELFF
j_gene: TRBJ2-1; d_gene: -; v_gene: TRBV3-1/TRBV3-2; abundance: -; CDR3nt: TGTGCCAGCAGCCAAGAAGGTATCTTGGGGGGCTCCTACAATGAGCAGTTCTTC; CDR3aa: CASSQEGILGGSYNEQFF
j_gene: TRBJ2-7; d_gene: TRBD2; v_gene: TRBV5-4; abundance: -; CDR3nt: TGTGCCAGCAGCTACGGACTAGCGGGAGTGGGCGAGCAGTACTTC; CDR3aa: CASSYGLAGVGEQYF
j_gene: TRBJ1-2; d_gene: TRBD1; v_gene: TRBV7-8; abundance: -; CDR3nt: TGTGCCAGCAGCTTAAGGACAGGGTACGGCTACACCTTC; CDR3aa: CASSLRTGYGYTF
j_gene: TRBJ2-7; d_gene: -; v_gene: TRBV6-2/TRBV6-3; abundance: -; CDR3nt: TGTGCCAGCAGTTACGGCCTCAGCGGCTCCTACGAGCAGTACTTC; CDR3aa: CASSYGLSGSYEQYF
j_gene: TRBJ1-5; d_gene: TRBD1; v_gene: TRBV28; abundance: -; CDR3nt: TGTGCCAGCAGTCCGACCGTGGGACAGCGGGGCAATCAGCCCCAGCATTTT; CDR3aa: CASSPTVGQRGNQPQHF
j_gene: TRBJ2-5; d_gene: -; v_gene: TRBV30; abundance: -; CDR3nt: TGTGCCTGGAGTGGGTTTGTCGGGGAGACCCAGTACTTC; CDR3aa: CAWSGFVGETQYF
j_gene: TRBJ1-1; d_gene: TRBD1; v_gene: TRBV28; abundance: -; CDR3nt: TGTGCCAGCAGCCGACAGGGGCTACCGAACACTGAAGCTTTCTTT; CDR3aa: CASSRQGLPNTEAFF
j_gene: TRBJ2-7; d_gene: TRBD1; v_gene: TRBV11-3; abundance: once; CDR3nt: TGTGCCAGCAGCCTCTCGACAGGGTACTACGAGCAGTACTTC; CDR3aa: CASSLSTGYYEQYF
j_gene: TRBJ2-1; d_gene: -; v_gene: TRBV6-5; abundance: -; CDR3nt: TGTGCCAGCAGCCCCAGGGGCTCCTACAATGAGCAGTTCTTC; CDR3aa: CASSPRGSYNEQFF
j_gene: TRBJ2-7; d_gene: TRBD2; v_gene: TRBV5-6; abundance: -; CDR3nt: TGTGCCAGCAGCTTACAACTAGCGGGGGTCAACTACGAGCAGTACTTC; CDR3aa: CASSLQLAGVNYEQYF
j_gene: TRBJ1-1; d_gene: TRBD1; v_gene: TRBV6-5; abundance: few; CDR3nt: TGTGCCAGCAGTTACTCGTTAGGGGGCGGCACTGAAGCTTTCTTT; CDR3aa: CASSYSLGGGTEAFF
j_gene: TRBJ1-1; d_gene: -; v_gene: TRBV6-9; abundance: -; CDR3nt: TGTGCCAGCACCAGGGGAGGGGTTCCCACTGAAGCTTTCTTT; CDR3aa: CASTRGGVPTEAFF
j_gene: TRBJ1-5; d_gene: TRBD1; v_gene: TRBV2; abundance: -; CDR3nt: TGTGCCAGCAGCCCCGAGGGGGCAGGGAATCAGCCCCAGCATTTT; CDR3aa: CASSPEGAGNQPQHF
j_gene: TRBJ1-4; d_gene: -; v_gene: TRBV28; abundance: once; CDR3nt: TGTGCCAGCAGTCCCCCAGGCCATGAAAAACTGTTTTTT; CDR3aa: CASSPPGHEKLFF
j_gene: TRBJ2-7; d_gene: -; v_gene: TRBV28; abundance: -; CDR3nt: TGTGCCAGCAATATCGGAAGGGGCGAGCAGTACTTC; CDR3aa: CASNIGRGEQYF
j_gene: TRBJ2-1; d_gene: -; v_gene: TRBV7-8; abundance: -; CDR3nt: TGTGCCAGCAGCTTGAGTCTGTTAAGCTCCTACAATGAGCAGTTCTTC; CDR3aa: CASSLSLLSSYNEQFF
j_gene: TRBJ1-6; d_gene: -; v_gene: TRBV28; abundance: -; CDR3nt: TGTGCCAGCAGTTTGGCGGGGCGGATCAATAATTCACCCCTCCACTTT; CDR3aa: CASSLAGRINNSPLHF
j_gene: TRBJ1-1; d_gene: TRBD1; v_gene: TRBV5-6; abundance: -; CDR3nt: TGTGCCAGCAGCTTGGGAACCAGGGGGGAAGCTTTCTTT; CDR3aa: CASSLGTRGEAFF
j_gene: TRBJ1-4; d_gene: -; v_gene: TRBV6-6; abundance: -; CDR3nt: TGTGCCAGCAGTCACCCCATCGCGGGGGCGGGTGGCGAAAAACTGTTTTTT; CDR3aa: CASSHPIAGAGGEKLFF
j_gene: TRBJ1-1; d_gene: -; v_gene: TRBV7-9; abundance: -; CDR3nt: TGTGCCAGCAGCTCGAACGGGGGAGACACTGAAGCTTTCTTT; CDR3aa: CASSSNGGDTEAFF
j_gene: TRBJ1-2; d_gene: TRBD1; v_gene: TRBV6-5; abundance: -; CDR3nt: TGTGCCAGTTATAACCAGGGGGCATATCGCTATGGCTACACCTTC; CDR3aa: CASYNQGAYRYGYTF
j_gene: TRBJ2-7; d_gene: TRBD1; v_gene: TRBV7-9; abundance: -; CDR3nt: TGTGCCAGCAGCTTAGTAGGGGACAGATCCTACGAGCAGTACTTC; CDR3aa: CASSLVGDRSYEQYF
j_gene: TRBJ1-2; d_gene: -; v_gene: TRBV6-1; abundance: -; CDR3nt: TGTGCCAGCAGTGAAGCCCCCCAGGGAGGAATGAATGGCTATGGCTACACCTTC; CDR3aa: CASSEAPQGGMNGYGYTF
j_gene: TRBJ2-7; d_gene: -; v_gene: TRBV5-1; abundance: -; CDR3nt: TGCGCCAGCAGCTTGGCCGGGGGCGGGAGCCTCTCCTACGAGCAGTACTTC; CDR3aa: CASSLAGGGSLSYEQYF
j_gene: TRBJ2-7; d_gene: -; v_gene: TRBV24-1; abundance: -; CDR3nt: TGTGCCACCAGTGATTCCGCACTAGACCCAATGGAGCAGTACTTC; CDR3aa: CATSDSALDPMEQYF
j_gene: TRBJ1-1; d_gene: -; v_gene: TRBV3-1/TRBV3-2; abundance: -; CDR3nt: TGTGCCAGCCGGAGGGGCAGCACTGAAGCTTTCTTT; CDR3aa: CASRRGSTEAFF
j_gene: TRBJ2-1; d_gene: TRBD2; v_gene: TRBV6-5; abundance: -; CDR3nt: TGTGCCAGCAGTTGGGGGACTAGGGGGAATGAGCAGTTCTTC; CDR3aa: CASSWGTRGNEQFF
j_gene: TRBJ1-2; d_gene: TRBD1; v_gene: TRBV5-4; abundance: -; CDR3nt: TGTGCCAGCAGCCCGGGACAGGGGTACTATGGCTACACCTTC; CDR3aa: CASSPGQGYYGYTF
j_gene: TRBJ1-2; d_gene: -; v_gene: TRBV28; abundance: -; CDR3nt: TGTGCCAGCAGTACACTGGAGGGGAGAGTGGGCTACACCTTC; CDR3aa: CASSTLEGRVGYTF
j_gene: TRBJ1-5; d_gene: TRBD1; v_gene: TRBV24-1; abundance: -; CDR3nt: TGTGCCACCAGTGAGGACAGGCCCAATCAGCCCCAGCATTTT; CDR3aa: CATSEDRPNQPQHF
j_gene: TRBJ2-5; d_gene: -; v_gene: TRBV28; abundance: once; CDR3nt: TGTGCCAGCAGTTTATCCGGGGGATTGGAGACCCAGTACTTC; CDR3aa: CASSLSGGLETQYF
j_gene: TRBJ2-7; d_gene: TRBD1; v_gene: TRBV29-1; abundance: -; CDR3nt: TGCAGCGTCGAGGATTCGGACAGGGGGAGGGAGCAGTACTTC; CDR3aa: CSVEDSDRGREQYF
j_gene: TRBJ2-7; d_gene: -; v_gene: TRBV6-5; abundance: -; CDR3nt: TGTGCCAGCAGTTATCGAGGAACCTACGAGCAGTACTTC; CDR3aa: CASSYRGTYEQYF